This TCR beta chain is from a study of siplizumab effects on memory and regulatory T cells. This CDR3 spans 13 amino acids. Germline CDR1 SGHTA, CDR2 FQGTGA. Trimming shortened V by 1 base and J by 11 bases, and 14 bases separated the two germline ends. Method: immunoSEQ multiplex PCR; TCRdb's copy keeps in-frame clones and lacks some. The table shows 95,000 to 100,000 clones, with about 93% occurring only once. The receptor comes from a human donor in good health. The sequencing sample was made of non-Treg CD4+ T cells sorted from blood. The chain joins TRBV7-3 to TRBJ1-1, with D tentatively TRBD1 (5 bases). CDR3: CASSLSGGTGAFF. The CDR3 region has the DNA TGTGCCAGCAGCTTAAGCGGGGGGACCGGGGCTTTCTTT.